This T cell receptor beta chain was obtained from a study of spatial heterogeneity in lung cancer. The J segment lost 7 bases and the V segment lost 6 bases, leaving 8 bases of the junction unmatched. This CDR3 contains 13 residues. Germline CDR1 reads SNHLY; CDR2 reads FYNNEI. TCRdb re-derived calls from the 5' RACE reads in MiXCR, one entry per CDR3 protein. The sample has tens of thousands of distinct CDR3 sequences; roughly 13% are singletons. Time point defined: sample taken at primary tumor resection. No cells were sorted before sequencing. The whole RNA sequenced was extracted from tumor, nontumor lung or frozen PBMC.

The specimen comprised PBMCs, sampled at surgery. This clonotype originated in a male donor with early-stage non-small cell lung cancer. This sequence joins TRBV2 and TRBJ2-5; 7 nucleotides line up with TRBD2. In DNA, the CDR3 is TGTGCCAGCAGGGGGGGGACGGCCCGGACCCAGTACTTC. It is translated as CASRGGTARTQYF. Filled out from reference TRBV2 and TRBJ2-5, the complete variable domain reads EPEVTQTPSHQVTQMGQEVILRCVPISNHLYFYWYRQILGQKVEFLVSFYNNEISEKSEIFDDQFSVERPDGSNFTLKIRSTKLEDSAMYFCASRGGTARTQYFGPGTRLLVL.